The next 15 T cell receptor beta chains were all read from a single sample in a study of shared clonotypes between healthy human individuals. Generated by immunoSEQ multiplex PCR, the TCRdb table keeps only in-frame clones and is missing some. The repertoire consists of about 2.2 million clones, with roughly 95% occurring once and the leading ten covering over 1.5%. CD45RO-negative, CCR7-positively selected cells formed the naive CD8 fraction, excluding terminally differentiated effector memory CD45RA+ cells. Sequenced input: naive CD8+ T cells from PBMCs. These receptors all come from a man aged 18 to 30 in good health. Some clones in this sample may be carry-over from other donors' samples.

The gene calls are TRBV4-3 and TRBJ2-7; D tentatively fits TRBD1 or TRBD2 (6 bases each). The V gene lost 1 base and the J gene lost 6 bases, with 10 bases spanning the gap. This CDR3 has 13 residues. Germline V CDR1 and CDR2: LGHNA, YSLEER. The CDR3 coding sequence is TGCGCCAGCAGCCAAGGGGGGGCCGGCGAGCAGTACTTC. This codes for CASSQGGAGEQYF.

This chain uses TRBV7-6 with TRBJ2-1; TRBD1 agrees at 9 bases. Germline-derived CDR1 and CDR2 are SGHVS and FNYEAQ. The CDR3 contains 14 residues. Trimming cost V 6 bases and J 8 bases; bases outside gene matches: 8. Written as DNA, the CDR3 is TGTGCCAGCAGGCCGGACAGGGGTCACCATGAGCAGTTCTTC. Amino acid sequence: CASRPDRGHHEQFF.

The V and J genes are TRBV28 and TRBJ2-5; 7 bases agree with TRBD2. Matching the DNA end better, TRBJ2-7 makes the J call doubtful. This CDR3 spans 14 amino acids. Germline CDR1 is MDHEN and CDR2 is SYDVKM. The chain's CDR3 is CASSPQLADYEQYF. The CDR3 bases are TGTGCCAGCAGTCCTCAGCTAGCGGACTACGAGCAGTACTTC.

This chain links TRBV10-2 with TRBJ2-4; D may be TRBD2 (6 bases). Per the germline V gene, CDR1 is WSHSY and CDR2 is SAAADI. The V and J ends lost 0 bases and 5 bases respectively, with 11 bases between them. This CDR3 spans 15 amino acids. CDR3 DNA: TGCGCCAGCAGTGAGTCGGGGGGTTTAGAAAACATTCAGTACTTC. Encoded protein: CASSESGGLENIQYF.

This chain joins TRBV11-2 and TRBJ2-3; perhaps D is TRBD1 or TRBD2 (5 bases each). Germline CDR1 SGHAT, CDR2 FQNNGV. The CDR3 has 15 residues. V lost 3 bases, J lost 0 bases, and 10 bases lay in between. CDR3 nucleotide sequence: TGTGCCAGCAGCTTTCCGGGACGGAGCACAGATACGCAGTATTTT. This translates into CASSFPGRSTDTQYF.

J is TRBJ2-7 and V is TRBV7-9, with D unresolved. The germline gives CDR1 SEHNR, CDR2 FQNEAQ (reference sequence). The CDR3 spans 13 residues. V shed 1 base and J shed 6 bases, with 10 bases lying between them. CDR3 sequence: CASSLVGGVEQYF. For the CDR3, the DNA is TGTGCCAGCAGCTTAGTAGGCGGAGTCGAGCAGTACTTC.

The sample holds one count of this clone. The sample contains more than one DNA sequence encoding this CDR3. The J gene is TRBJ2-7, the V gene TRBV27, with TRBD2 identical over 11 bases. The trim removed 2 bases at V and 4 bases at J, leaving 4 bases unmatched. Germline CDR1 reads MNHEY; CDR2 reads SMNVEV (reference sequence). The CDR3 is made up of 15 amino acids. CDR3 amino acids: CASSLRGTSGYEQYF. As DNA, the CDR3 is TGTGCCAGCAGTTTAAGGGGGACTAGCGGATACGAGCAGTACTTC.

This clone was recorded only once. The V call is TRBV7-2, the J call TRBJ2-3; TRBD2 might be the D (6 bases). The CDR3 sequence is 15 residues long. Germline CDR1 SGHTA, CDR2 FQGNSA. Deletions cut 5 bases from V and 0 bases from J, with 12 bases between. The CDR3 DNA sequence: TGTGCCAGCAGCCACCGTGGGGGGAGCACAGATACGCAGTATTTT. This sequence encodes CASSHRGGSTDTQYF.

The CDR3 region is CASSLPRDSTDTQYF. The CDR3 DNA sequence: TGTGCCAGCAGCTTACCCCGGGACAGCACAGATACGCAGTATTTT. The chain carries TRBV7-8 and TRBJ2-3; D is tentatively TRBD1 or TRBD2 (5 bases each). This CDR3 has 15 amino acids. The germline gives CDR1 SGHVS, CDR2 FQNEAQ. The V gene lost 2 bases and the J gene lost 0 bases, with 9 bases spanning the gap. The variable domain in full, completed from reference TRBV7-8 and TRBJ2-3, reads GAGVSQSPRYKVAKRGQDVALRCDPISGHVSLFWYQQALGQGPEFLTYFQNEAQLDKSGLPSDRFFAERPEGSVSTLKIQRTQQEDSAVYLCASSLPRDSTDTQYFGPGTRLTVL.

The sample holds one count of this clone. The chain couples TRBV29-1 to TRBJ2-7; a possible D gene is TRBD1 (5 bases). The CDR3 contains 12 residues. The germline V gene encodes CDR1 SQVTM and CDR2 ANQGSEA. V dropped 5 bases and J dropped 0 bases, with 8 bases sitting between them. CDR3 DNA sequence: TGCAGCGTTCGACAGAGCTCCTACGAGCAGTACTTC. It encodes CSVRQSSYEQYF.

The gene calls are TRBV29-1 and TRBJ2-3; D uncertain. Looked up from germline, CDR1 is SQVTM and CDR2 is ANQGSEA. This CDR3 comprises 14 residues. Trimming took off 6 bases at V and 2 bases at J, with 15 bases between the two ends. CDR3 amino acids: CSVHMGRVTDTQYF. CDR3 nucleotides: TGCAGCGTGCATATGGGCCGGGTCACAGATACGCAGTATTTT.

V and J are TRBV5-1 and TRBJ2-3; 14 bases line up with TRBD2. The germline gives CDR1 SGHRS, CDR2 YFSETQ. This CDR3 spans 22 amino acids. V lost 0 bases and J lost 4; bases outside the gene matches: 19. CDR3 sequence (DNA): TGCGCCAGCAGCTTGGCCCGGGGCTCCCCCGGGACTAGCGGGAGTCTGGCAGATACGCAGTATTTT. Its protein is CASSLARGSPGTSGSLADTQYF.

This clone appeared a single time. The same CDR3 can be traced to other DNA sequences in this sample. This chain links TRBV29-1 with TRBJ2-7; 13 bases are shared with TRBD2. J was trimmed by 4 bases and V by 6 bases; bases with no gene match: 6. The CDR3 runs to 14 residues. Germline CDR1 SQVTM, CDR2 ANQGSEA. In DNA, the CDR3 is TGCAGCGTGGAGGGACTAGCGGGATTATACGAGCAGTACTTC. This codes for CSVEGLAGLYEQYF.

The gene calls are TRBV29-1 and TRBJ2-3; 8 bases agree with TRBD2. V was clipped by 6 bases and J by 4 bases; unmatched bases: 12. This CDR3 is 15 amino acids long. Germline CDR1 SQVTM, CDR2 ANQGSEA. CDR3 DNA sequence: TGCAGCGTACCCGGACTAGCAGGTTTCTCAGATACGCAGTATTTT. Translation: CSVPGLAGFSDTQYF.

Comments on this clone: The sample holds other DNA sequences that translate to the same CDR3. This sequence joins TRBV27 and TRBJ2-7; D may correspond to TRBD1 or TRBD2 (6 bases each). Germline V gene sequence: CDR1 MNHEY, CDR2 SMNVEV (reference sequence). Trimming removed 7 bases at V and 7 bases at J, with 11 bases between. The CDR3 extends over 11 amino acids. This chain's CDR3 is CASMGAGEQYF. The CDR3 DNA reads as TGTGCCAGCATGGGGGCGGGGGAGCAGTACTTC.